One sample yielded the 10 T cell receptor beta chains listed below, sequenced in a study of cytomegalovirus exposure and HLA in healthy donors. The PCR had 60 Vbeta and 13 Jbeta primers. Assay: immunoSEQ multiplex PCR; the TCRdb copy retains only in-frame clones and omits some. Of roughly 150,000 clones listed, about 80% are singletons. The sample consisted of PBMCs. These receptors all come from a girl aged 5-17 years in good health and CMV-seropositive.

The chain recombines TRBV6-6 with TRBJ2-1, with D hard to call. This CDR3 contains 12 residues. Germline loops: CDR1 MNHNY, CDR2 SVGAGI (reference sequence). The ends were cut back, 2 bases at V and 10 bases at J, with 9 bases in the middle. The CDR3 DNA sequence: TGTGCCAGCAGTTACGGTCGGTTCGAGCAGTTCTTC. Protein sequence: CASSYGRFEQFF.

Concerning this clone: Other DNA sequences from this sample encode an identical CDR3 as well. This chain joins TRBV28 and TRBJ2-3, with 10 positions matching TRBD2. This CDR3 has 14 residues. The V segment lost 5 bases and the J segment 1 base; nucleotides outside the gene matches: 0. Germline assignment: CDR1 MDHEN and CDR2 SYDVKM. The CDR3 here is CASSLAGGTDTQYF. In DNA form, the CDR3 reads TGTGCCAGCAGTCTAGCGGGGGGCACAGATACGCAGTATTTT.

With regard to this clone: The same CDR3 can be traced to other DNA sequences in this sample. The rearrangement uses TRBV10-3 and TRBJ1-1; 7 bases fit TRBD1. The V gene's germline CDR1 is ENHRY and CDR2 SYGVKD. Losses at the gene ends were 2 bases for V and 1 base for J; bases not matched to a gene: 4. The CDR3 runs to 15 residues. The CDR3 DNA reads as TGTGCCATCAGTGAGGAGGGGGCAAAGAACACTGAAGCTTTCTTT. Translating it yields CAISEEGAKNTEAFF.

The chain combines TRBV29-1 with TRBJ2-1; 11 nucleotides agree with TRBD2. With V trimmed by 4 bases and J by 7 bases, 3 bases remained unmatched. Germline assignment: CDR1 SQVTM and CDR2 ANQGSEA. The CDR3 spans 13 residues. The DNA for the CDR3 is TGCAGCGTTGGGGCTAGCGGGAGGAATGAGCAGTTCTTC. Encoded protein: CSVGASGRNEQFF.

This clone was seen a handful of times. V usage is TRBV5-5 and J usage is TRBJ2-4; D is perhaps TRBD2 (5 bases). CDR1 and CDR2 (germline): SGHKS, YYEKEE (reference sequence). Trimming left V 0 bases short and J 8 bases short, with 15 bases between. The CDR3 covers 15 residues. The CDR3 region has the DNA TGTGCCAGCAGCTTGGTCTACGGGGATGCGGACATTCAGTACTTC. This codes for CASSLVYGDADIQYF.

V is TRBV19 and J is TRBJ1-2; D may be TRBD1 (6 bases). V dropped 6 bases and J dropped 8 bases, with 13 bases sitting between them. There are 12 residues in the CDR3. Germline CDR1 and CDR2: LNHDA and SQIVND (reference sequence). This CDR3 reads CASRATGQGYTF. The CDR3 DNA is TGTGCCAGTAGGGCCACAGGGCAAGGCTACACCTTC.

The chain links TRBV10-3 to TRBJ1-3; 9 nucleotides align to TRBD1. The CDR3 runs to 16 residues. V was clipped by 2 bases and J by 0 bases; unmatched bases: 2. Germline V gene lookup returns CDR1 ENHRY and CDR2 SYGVKD. The CDR3 DNA reads as TGTGCCATCAGTGAGATACAGGGGGCCTCTGGAAACACCATATATTTT. Translating gives CAISEIQGASGNTIYF.

The V gene is TRBV6-5, the J gene TRBJ1-4, with 7 bases aligning to TRBD1. This CDR3 spans 15 amino acids. V shed 6 bases, J shed 6 bases, and the junction held 10 bases outside the gene matches. Germline V gene data show CDR1 as MNHEY and CDR2 as SVGAGI. CDR3 DNA: TGTGCCAGCAGCAGGACTGGGACAGATGATGAAAAACTGTTTTTT. It codes for CASSRTGTDDEKLFF.

The V call is TRBV19, the J call TRBJ2-1, with TRBD2 identical over 10 bases. This CDR3 is built from 14 residues. Germline assignment: CDR1 LNHDA and CDR2 SQIVND (reference sequence). V lost 0 bases and J lost 14; bases outside the gene matches: 7. CDR3 sequence (DNA): TGTGCCAGTAGTATAGAGATAGCGGGAGGAGTTAAGTTCTTC. It yields the protein CASSIEIAGGVKFF.

This clone appeared once. The rearrangement links TRBV7-2 to TRBJ2-7; tentative D call: TRBD1 (6 bases). This CDR3 has 13 amino acids. Per germline, CDR1 SGHTA and CDR2 FQGNSA. V lost 5 bases and J 2 bases, leaving 10 bases between the germline ends. The chain's CDR3 is CASSPRQAYEQYF. The CDR3 coding sequence is TGTGCCAGCAGCCCTCGACAGGCCTACGAGCAGTACTTC.